The clone carrying this TCR beta chain was recorded many times. Its matching antigen is unknown. Individual cDNA molecules received unique molecular identifiers in the library. TCRdb processed the RACE reads anew with MiXCR; each CDR3 protein has one entry. The sample holds tens of thousands of distinct CDR3 sequences, roughly 6.7% seen once. The sample is drawn from a study of human T cells and chemical hapten exposure. Study-wide background: Patch tests put 0.01% DPC on the upper back, and the results were checked at 6 days.

Study-wide results and limits: Healthy individuals' immune responses may differ from those of donors, who had alopecia.

The time point denotes: pre-sensitization, week 0. Treatment of the sample: therapeutic diphenylcyclopropenone sensitization with weekly scalp DPC. Blood collection took place prior to placing each patch test. CDR3 length: 15 residues. The V and J ends lost 3 bases and 7 bases respectively, with 16 bases between them. The germline V gene has CDR1 LGHNA and CDR2 YNFKEQ. The sequence derives from a woman in her 30s with alopecia areata. Some clones in this sample may be carry-over from other donors' samples. The material was whole blood, obtained in connection with sensitization to the hapten diphenylcyclopropenone (DPC). The chain recombines TRBV4-2 with TRBJ2-1; D is uncertain. The CDR3 DNA sequence: TGTGCCAGCAGCCACTCGGATGGGCCTAGTAATGAGCAGTTCTTC. The encoded protein is CASSHSDGPSNEQFF.